This TCR beta chain is from a study of T cell clonality in common variable immunodeficiency. Sequencing input was equivalent genomic DNA from CVID and controls. Only in-frame clones appear in the TCRdb table, and some are missing; sequencing was by immunoSEQ multiplex PCR. The sample was found to contain about 60,000 clones, and every one recurs. The CDR3 runs to 14 residues. V was pared by 1 base and J by 4 bases, with 5 bases of the junction left unmatched. Germline CDR1 and CDR2: GTSNPN and SVGIG (reference sequence). This clone was recorded at least ten times. Its specificity is not known. The missing CDR3 end, 3 residues past where the read stops, is filled in from the germline J gene. Regarding the study as a whole: Fewer deletions and N-nucleotide insertions were reportedly seen in common variable immunodeficiency TCR beta sequences. Authors noted CVID clonality's cause needs subpopulation repertoire sequencing. CVID subjects showed higher TCRbeta clonality than healthy controls.

The receptor was derived from a person aged 18 to 70 in good health. Input material: peripheral blood mononuclear cells. This chain uses TRBV30 with TRBJ2-7; 9 bases are a match to TRBD2. The CDR3 protein is CAWSALAGRYEQYF. The CDR3 DNA, read in part, is TGTGCCTGGAGTGCCCTAGCGGGAAGGTACGAG.